This passage covers 2 T cell receptor beta chains from one sample sequenced in a study of a mutant IDH1 vaccine in newly diagnosed glioma. Produced via immunoSEQ multiplex PCR; TCRdb's table is partial and in-frame only. The data hold under 150,000 clones, with around 90% observed a single time. Their antigen targets remain unknown. Time point described: week 11, during vaccination. Every vaccine dose comprised 300 ug of mutant IDH1 20-mer peptide plus topical imiquimod. The sequencing here drew on PBMCs, taken from a glioma patient whose treatment included an IDH1 peptide vaccine. Receptors were obtained from a woman between 50 and 59 years old with glioma.

The chain employs TRBV5-1 and TRBJ2-5, with unresolved D. Germline loops: CDR1 SGHRS, CDR2 YFSETQ. CDR3 length equals 12 residues. The V end lost 1 base, the J end lost 5 bases, and 6 bases lay between the germline ends. Here the CDR3 reads CASSLRVETQYF. The DNA for the CDR3 is TGCGCCAGCAGCTTGAGGGTGGAGACCCAGTACTTC. The entire variable domain, with the rest obtained from reference TRBV5-1 and TRBJ2-5, is as follows: KAGVTQTPRYLIKTRGQQVTLSCSPISGHRSVSWYQQTPGQGLQFLFEYFSETQRNKGNFPGRFSGRQFSNSRSEMNVSTLELGDSALYLCASSLRVETQYFGPGTRLLVL.

The table lists this clone with a few counts. The V gene is TRBV2, the J gene TRBJ1-5, with D possibly being TRBD1 (6 bases). V was cut by 3 bases and J by 4 bases, with 10 bases left in between. Germline values: CDR1 SNHLY, CDR2 FYNNEI. This CDR3 region has 14 residues. The CDR3 DNA reads TGTGCCAGCAGTGATGGACAGCCGAATCAGCCCCAGCATTTT. Its protein is CASSDGQPNQPQHF.